This T cell receptor (beta chain) was captured by sequencing in a study of T cell changes during pregnancy in multiple sclerosis. Sequenced by immunoSEQ multiplex PCR; TCRdb stores in-frame clones only, minus some. The repertoire holds 55,000 to 85,000 clones, with approximately 91% as singletons. CDR1 is GTSNPN, CDR2 SVGIG, per germline (reference sequence). With 4 bases removed from V and 1 base from J, the gap between germline ends came to 13 bases. CDR3 length: 14 residues. The TCR sequence derives from a female donor with multiple sclerosis, enrolled in a pregnancy study. The V and J genes are TRBV30 and TRBJ1-1; D may be TRBD1 (5 bases). Sequencing was performed on CD4+ T cells from peripheral blood mononuclear cells, taken after pregnancy. The CDR3 region is CAWIPGRANTEAFF. The CDR3 DNA reads as TGTGCCTGGATACCGGGCAGGGCGAACACTGAAGCTTTCTTT.